What follows describes a single T cell receptor beta chain. The antigen remains undetermined. Every patient had mismatch repair deficiency by PCR or immunohistochemistry. Three pembrolizumab responders had their TCRs sequenced. Clones were sequenced by immunoSEQ multiplex PCR, and TCRdb holds only the in-frame ones, with some missing. The sample includes around 100,000 clones, over 65% of them seen just once. The CDR3 contains 13 residues. Germline V gene lookup returns CDR1 SGHVS and CDR2 FNYEAQ. Trimming removed 7 bases from V and 9 bases from J, with 16 bases in between. These data belong to a study of PD-1 blockade in mismatch repair-deficient tumors. Looking at the study overall: Patients had over 10 mismatch repair-deficient cancer types, all previously treated and progressing. Study-level findings and limits: Tumor-resident clones, often undetectable pretreatment in blood, expanded then contracted after pembrolizumab.

The sample was peripheral blood, taken around 8 months after starting pembrolizumab. This clonotype was obtained from an adult with mismatch repair-deficient cancer. The genes are TRBV7-6 and TRBJ2-1; unclear D gene. This CDR3 is CASNPTANSEQFF. The CDR3 nucleotides read TGTGCCAGCAACCCGACGGCTAACAGTGAGCAGTTCTTC.